These 11 T cell receptor beta chains came from one sample sequenced in a study of human T cells and chemical hapten exposure. As for time point: patch test 1, 2 weeks after DPC sensitization. Regarding treatment: therapeutic diphenylcyclopropenone sensitization with weekly scalp DPC. TCRdb re-derived calls from the RACE reads in MiXCR, one entry per CDR3 protein. Among around 120,000 distinct CDR3 sequences listed, approximately 15% were seen once. Sequenced material: whole blood, taken in connection with sensitization to the hapten diphenylcyclopropenone (DPC). All receptors derive from a man younger than 30 with alopecia areata. Some clones in this sample may be carry-over from other donors' samples.

The rearrangement joins TRBV7-2 to TRBJ2-2; D uncertain. The CDR3 extends over 13 amino acids. V shed 2 bases and J shed 4 bases, with 5 bases lying between them. Looked up from germline, CDR1 is SGHTA and CDR2 is FQGNSA. This CDR3 reads CASSLLLTGELFF. DNA of the CDR3: TGTGCCAGCAGCTTATTACTCACCGGGGAGCTGTTTTTT.

This clonotype has only a few counts. The genes are TRBV12-3 or TRBV12-4 and TRBJ2-2; D gene unclear. The CDR3 extends over 16 amino acids. V was shortened by 5 bases and J by 1 base, with 14 bases between the two germline ends. The CDR3 sequence is CASSPTLPGNTGELFF. The CDR3 bases are TGTGCCAGCAGTCCCACCCTCCCGGGGAACACCGGGGAGCTGTTTTTT.

This clonotype was detected a few times. The chain is built from TRBV20-1 and TRBJ2-7; 8 nucleotides agree with TRBD2. The CDR3 is 17 residues long. Germline CDR1 is DFQATT and CDR2 is SNEGSKA (reference sequence). Losses at the gene ends were 3 bases for V and 7 bases for J; bases not matched to a gene: 20. Here the CDR3 reads CSASLGGGSPREGEQYV. CDR3 in DNA: TGCAGTGCTAGCCTTGGAGGAGGGTCCCCCCGGGAGGGTGAGCAGTACGTC.

V gene TRBV20-1 combines with J gene TRBJ1-2, with TRBD1 matching over 10 bases. CDR3 length equals 15 residues. With 6 bases clipped from V and 4 bases from J, the junction kept 11 bases outside the gene matches. CDR1 is DFQATT and CDR2 is SNEGSKA in the germline V gene (reference sequence). CDR3 sequence (DNA): TGCAGTGCGCGACAGGGGGCGGTCCAGGCCTATGGCTACACCTTC. This translates into CSARQGAVQAYGYTF.

At least ten counts were recorded for this clonotype. J is TRBJ2-7 and V is TRBV28; 10 bases line up with TRBD1. The germline V gene has CDR1 MDHEN and CDR2 SYDVKM. The CDR3 totals 16 residues. V lost 8 bases and J lost 2; bases outside the gene matches: 12. This chain's CDR3 is CASSSPRDRGPYEQYF. In DNA form, the CDR3 reads TGTGCCAGCTCAAGCCCGAGGGACAGGGGCCCCTACGAGCAGTACTTC.

The genes are TRBV29-1 and TRBJ1-1; weak D call: TRBD1 (6 bases). CDR1 is SQVTM and CDR2 is ANQGSEA in the germline V gene. The CDR3 consists of 15 residues. Trimming cost V 1 base and J 0 bases, with 12 bases left between them. The CDR3: CSVEGRQAMNTEAFF. For the CDR3, the DNA is TGCAGCGTTGAAGGTCGACAGGCCATGAACACTGAAGCTTTCTTT. Full variable domain (rest looked up from reference TRBV29-1 and TRBJ1-1): SAVISQKPSRDICQRGTSLTIQCQVDSQVTMMFWYRQQPGQSLTLIATANQGSEATYESGFVIDKFPISRPNLTFSTLTVSNMSPEDSSIYLCSVEGRQAMNTEAFFGQGTRLTVV.

This clonotype was counted a few times. The chain uses TRBV24-1 and TRBJ2-1; D perhaps matches TRBD2 (5 bases). The V and J ends lost 7 bases and 0 bases respectively, with 6 bases between them. Germline V gene lookup returns CDR1 KGHDR and CDR2 SFDVKD. The CDR3 is 13 residues long. Written as DNA, the CDR3 is TGTGCCACCAGCCGGGGCTCCTACAATGAGCAGTTCTTC. Its translation is CATSRGSYNEQFF.

This clonotype was observed a few times. The chain has TRBV4-1 and TRBJ1-2, with no clear D. The CDR3 has 13 amino acids. The germline CDR1 and CDR2 sequences are MGHRA and YSYEKL. Trimming removed 1 base from V and 4 bases from J, with 7 bases in between. This CDR3 is CASSQAKGYGYTF. In DNA, the CDR3 is TGCGCCAGCAGCCAAGCCAAAGGCTATGGCTACACCTTC.

V usage is TRBV27 and J usage is TRBJ2-5; D not resolved. The CDR3 is 15 amino acids. CDR1 and CDR2 from the germline V gene are MNHEY and SMNVEV (reference sequence). V was trimmed by 2 bases and J by 1 base, leaving 11 bases between them. This chain's CDR3 is CASSLRRQTQETQYF. CDR3 DNA sequence: TGTGCCAGCAGTTTAAGGCGGCAGACCCAAGAGACCCAGTACTTC.

This clonotype was observed a few times. This chain connects TRBV7-9 to TRBJ1-5; D perhaps matches TRBD1 (5 bases). The length of the CDR3 is 13 residues. CDR1 is SEHNR and CDR2 is FQNEAQ in the germline V gene (reference sequence). Trimming removed 1 base at V and 6 bases at J, with 7 bases between. CDR3 coding DNA: TGTGCCAGCAGCTTAGATGGGACTCAGCCCCAGCATTTT. Encoded protein: CASSLDGTQPQHF.

A few counts support this clonotype. In nucleotides, the CDR3 is TGCAGTGCTTCCAGGGGAATAGCCAAAAACATTCAGTACTTC. It yields the protein CSASRGIAKNIQYF. V usage is TRBV20-1 and J usage is TRBJ2-4, with a weak D call TRBD1 (6 bases). V lost 5 bases to trimming and J lost 0 bases, with 11 bases between them. CDR1 is DFQATT and CDR2 is SNEGSKA in the germline V gene (reference sequence). This CDR3 contains 14 residues.